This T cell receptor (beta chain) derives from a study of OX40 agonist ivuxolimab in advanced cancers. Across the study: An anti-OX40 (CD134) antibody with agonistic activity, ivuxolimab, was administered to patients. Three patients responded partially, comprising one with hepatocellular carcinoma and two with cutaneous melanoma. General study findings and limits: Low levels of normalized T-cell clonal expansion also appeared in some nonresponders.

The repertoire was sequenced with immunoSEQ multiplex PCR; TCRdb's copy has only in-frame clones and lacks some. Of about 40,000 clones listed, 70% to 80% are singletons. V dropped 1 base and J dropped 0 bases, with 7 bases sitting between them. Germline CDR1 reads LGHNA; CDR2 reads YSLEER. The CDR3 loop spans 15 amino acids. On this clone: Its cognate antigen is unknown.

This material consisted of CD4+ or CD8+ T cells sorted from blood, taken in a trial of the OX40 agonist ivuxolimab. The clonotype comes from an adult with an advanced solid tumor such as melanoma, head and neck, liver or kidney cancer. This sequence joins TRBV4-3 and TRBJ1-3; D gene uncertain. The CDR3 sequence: CASSQGSYSGNTIYF. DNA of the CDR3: TGCGCCAGCAGCCAAGGGAGCTACTCTGGAAACACCATATATTTT.